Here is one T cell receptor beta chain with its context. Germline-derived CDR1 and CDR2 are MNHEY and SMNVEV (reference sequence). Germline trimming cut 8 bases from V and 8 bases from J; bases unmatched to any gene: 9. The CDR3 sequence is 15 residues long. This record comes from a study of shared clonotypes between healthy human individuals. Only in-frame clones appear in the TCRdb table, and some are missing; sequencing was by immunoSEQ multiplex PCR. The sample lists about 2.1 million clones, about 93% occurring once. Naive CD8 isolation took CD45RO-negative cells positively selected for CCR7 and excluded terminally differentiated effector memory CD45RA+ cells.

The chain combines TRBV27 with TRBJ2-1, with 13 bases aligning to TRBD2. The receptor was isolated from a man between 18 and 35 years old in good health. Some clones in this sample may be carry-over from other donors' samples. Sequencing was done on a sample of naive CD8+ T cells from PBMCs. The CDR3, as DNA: TGTGCCAGCGGCCGTGGACTAGCGGGAGTTCATGAGCAGTTCTTC. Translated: CASGRGLAGVHEQFF.